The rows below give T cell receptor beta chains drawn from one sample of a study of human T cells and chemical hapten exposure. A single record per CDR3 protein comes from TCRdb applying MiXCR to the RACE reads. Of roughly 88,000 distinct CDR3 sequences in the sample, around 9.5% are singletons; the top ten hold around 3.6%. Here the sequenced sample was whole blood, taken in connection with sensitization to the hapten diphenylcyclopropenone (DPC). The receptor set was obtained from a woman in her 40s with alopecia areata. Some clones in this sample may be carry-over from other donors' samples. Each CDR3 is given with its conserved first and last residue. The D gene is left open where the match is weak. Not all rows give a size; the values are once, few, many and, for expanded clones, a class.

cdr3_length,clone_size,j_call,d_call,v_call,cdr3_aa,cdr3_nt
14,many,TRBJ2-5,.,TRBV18,CASSPRTGQETQYF,TGTGCCAGCTCACCAAGAACCGGCCAAGAGACCCAGTACTTC
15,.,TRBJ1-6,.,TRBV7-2,CASNPSGTGNSPLHF,TGTGCCAGCAATCCTTCCGGGACGGGGAATTCACCCCTCCACTTT
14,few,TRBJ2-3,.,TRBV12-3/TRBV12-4,CASSSPFEEDTQYF,TGTGCCAGCAGTTCCCCCTTTGAGGAAGATACGCAGTATTTT
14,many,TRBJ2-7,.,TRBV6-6,CASSYSRPTYEQYF,TGTGCCAGCAGTTACTCGAGGCCGACCTACGAGCAGTACTTC
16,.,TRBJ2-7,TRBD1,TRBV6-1,CASSDLSTGGKGEQYF,TGTGCCAGCAGTGACCTCTCGACAGGGGGCAAAGGCGAGCAGTACTTC
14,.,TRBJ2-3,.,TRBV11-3,CASSLQGPPDTQYF,TGTGCCAGCAGCTTACAGGGCCCCCCAGATACGCAGTATTTT
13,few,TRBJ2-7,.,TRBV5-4,CASSSTGDYEQYF,TGTGCCAGCAGCTCCACTGGTGACTACGAGCAGTACTTC
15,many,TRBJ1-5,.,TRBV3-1,CASSQGRGAWQPQHF,TGTGCCAGCAGCCAAGGACGGGGGGCATGGCAGCCCCAGCATTTT
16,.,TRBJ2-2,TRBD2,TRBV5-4,CASSLLAGRNTGELFF,TGTGCCAGCAGCCTTCTAGCGGGGCGAAACACCGGGGAGCTGTTTTTT
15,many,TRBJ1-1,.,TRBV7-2,CASSLVAGLNTEAFF,TGTGCCAGCAGCTTAGTTGCGGGCTTGAACACTGAAGCTTTCTTT
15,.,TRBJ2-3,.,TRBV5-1,CASSPALFGADTQYF,TGCGCCAGCAGCCCGGCGCTTTTTGGAGCAGATACGCAGTATTTT
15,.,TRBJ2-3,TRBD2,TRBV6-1,CASSLLAGEGDTQYF,TGTGCCAGCAGCTTACTAGCGGGGGAAGGGGATACGCAGTATTTT
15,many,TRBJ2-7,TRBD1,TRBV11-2,CAGSATGTGSLGQYF,TGTGCCGGCAGCGCAACCGGGACAGGGTCCCTCGGGCAGTACTTC
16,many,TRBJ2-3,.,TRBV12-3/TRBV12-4,CASSLRGLPPTDTQYF,TGTGCCAGCAGTTTAAGAGGGCTGCCTCCGACAGATACGCAGTATTTT
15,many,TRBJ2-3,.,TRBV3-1,CASSQGPLSTDTQYF,TGTGCCAGCAGCCAAGGTCCGCTTAGCACAGATACGCAGTATTTT
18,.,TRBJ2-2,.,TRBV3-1,CASSQEVGGQTNTGELFF,TGTGCCAGCAGCCAAGAGGTGGGCGGACAGACGAACACCGGGGAGCTGTTTTTT
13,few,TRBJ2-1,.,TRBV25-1,CASSEWTPGEQFF,TGTGCCAGCAGTGAATGGACCCCGGGTGAGCAGTTCTTC
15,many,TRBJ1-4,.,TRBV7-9,CASSPLGGASEKLFF,TGTGCCAGCAGCCCGCTCGGAGGGGCGAGTGAAAAACTGTTTTTT
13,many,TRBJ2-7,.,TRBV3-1,CASSQEGAYEQYF,TGTGCCAGCAGCCAAGAGGGAGCCTACGAGCAGTACTTC
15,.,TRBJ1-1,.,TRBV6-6,CASSSARDIGTEAFF,TGTGCCAGCAGCTCAGCCCGGGACATAGGAACTGAAGCTTTCTTT
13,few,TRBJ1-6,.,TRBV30,CAWSRGQNSPLHF,TGTGCCTGGAGTAGGGGACAAAATTCACCCCTCCACTTT
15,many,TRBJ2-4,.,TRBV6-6,CASSSVTLAKNIQYF,TGTGCCAGCAGTTCCGTTACCTTAGCCAAAAACATTCAGTACTTC